These T cell receptor beta chains were read from a single sample in a study of identifying expanded T cells in peripheral blood. Sequenced by immunoSEQ multiplex PCR; TCRdb stores in-frame clones only, minus some. The data contain approximately 120,000 clones, 84% of them singletons. The sample consisted of blood. These receptors all stem from a person between 18 and 75 years old in good health. CDR3s include the opening cysteine and the closing phenylalanine or tryptophan. The D gene is left open where the match is weak. Rows may omit the clone size; those that give it use once, few, many or a size class.

TRBV11-2,-,-,TRBJ1-5,TGTGCCAGCAGCTTAGAGTTGCGCAATCAGCCCCAGCATTTT,CASSLELRNQPQHF
TRBV11-2,-,-,TRBJ2-1,TGTGCCAGTACCCAGGGATTAAGCTCCTACAATGAGCAGTTCTTC,CASTQGLSSYNEQFF
TRBV7-2,-,-,TRBJ1-3,TGTGCCAGCAGCTTAGCCCTCTCTGGAAACACCATATATTTT,CASSLALSGNTIYF
TRBV19,-,-,TRBJ1-2,TGTGCCAGTACAAACGGGCCCCTGGGCGGCTACACCTTC,CASTNGPLGGYTF
TRBV13,-,-,TRBJ1-1,TGTGCCAGCAGCTTGGACACGGCGGGAGCTTTCTTT,CASSLDTAGAFF
TRBV25-1,-,-,TRBJ2-7,TGTGCCAGCAGTGGGTGGGACGGTACCTACGAGCAGTACTTC,CASSGWDGTYEQYF
TRBV10-1,-,once,TRBJ1-2,TGCGCCAGCAGTGAAGGACAGCCGTATGGCTACACCTTC,CASSEGQPYGYTF
TRBV6-5,-,-,TRBJ1-3,TGTGCCAGCAGCCTCACAACCGGAAACACCATATATTTT,CASSLTTGNTIYF
TRBV15,-,-,TRBJ2-7,TGTGCCACCAGCAGAGACCGGGCCTCGCCCTACGAGCAGTACTTC,CATSRDRASPYEQYF
TRBV29-1,-,-,TRBJ2-3,TGCAGCGCTGATAGGTCCCAGGGGCCCTTCACAGATACGCAGTATTTT,CSADRSQGPFTDTQYF
TRBV6-4,TRBD2,-,TRBJ2-1,TGTGCCAGCAGTCCCCTTGGACTAGCGGACGTCGATGAGCAGTTCTTC,CASSPLGLADVDEQFF
TRBV13,-,-,TRBJ1-2,TGTGCCAGCAGCGTCTCACACGAATCTAGGGTCTATGGCTACACCTTC,CASSVSHESRVYGYTF
TRBV6-1,TRBD1,-,TRBJ1-5,TGTGCCAGCAGTGAAGACAGGGGCATCTATCAGCCCCAGCATTTT,CASSEDRGIYQPQHF
TRBV25-1,-,few,TRBJ2-1,TGTGCCAGCAGTGAATCGGGGGTAAGAGGCTCCTACAATGAGCAGTTCTTC,CASSESGVRGSYNEQFF
TRBV5-1,-,-,TRBJ2-5,TGCGCCACCTCACGTGAGGCACCCCAAGAGACCCAGTACTTC,CATSREAPQETQYF
TRBV30,-,-,TRBJ1-5,TGTGCCTGGAGTCTCAGGGGAAACCAGCCCCAGCATTTT,CAWSLRGNQPQHF
TRBV11-2,-,-,TRBJ2-7,TGTGCCAGCAGCTTACCCTACGAGCAGTACTTC,CASSLPYEQYF
TRBV2,-,-,TRBJ2-7,TGTGCCAGCAGTGAGCGTAGGCAGTTGGTGGCTTACGAGCAGTACTTC,CASSERRQLVAYEQYF
TRBV6-5,-,-,TRBJ1-5,TGTGCCAGCAGGTCCCAGCTCAATCAGCCCCAGCATTTT,CASRSQLNQPQHF
TRBV5-1,TRBD1,-,TRBJ1-2,TGCGCCAGCAGCTTGGGGGCCTCCGGACAGGGGACCTATGGCTACACCTTC,CASSLGASGQGTYGYTF
TRBV30,-,-,TRBJ1-1,TGTGCCTGGAGTTCTCAGGGAGGGACTGAAGCTTTCTTT,CAWSSQGGTEAFF
TRBV9,-,-,TRBJ2-4,TGTGCCAGCAGCGCCACGGGGACCAAAAACATTCAGTACTTC,CASSATGTKNIQYF
TRBV5-1,TRBD1,-,TRBJ1-2,TGCGCCAGCAGCTTGATAGGGGGCGCCTATGGCTACACCTTC,CASSLIGGAYGYTF
TRBV7-9,TRBD2,-,TRBJ2-3,TGTGCCAGCAGGATAGCGGGACGGACAGATACGCAGTATTTT,CASRIAGRTDTQYF
TRBV5-5,-,-,TRBJ1-1,TGTGCCAGCAGCTTGACCCAGGCGGGGGACACTGAAGCTTTCTTT,CASSLTQAGDTEAFF
TRBV7-2,-,-,TRBJ1-6,TGTGCCAGCAGCTTAGGGGGGGCAGGGACAAATTCACCCCTCCACTTT,CASSLGGAGTNSPLHF
TRBV6-4,-,once,TRBJ1-5,TGTGCCAGCAGTGAACAGGAGGGATCTCAGCCCCAGCATTTT,CASSEQEGSQPQHF
TRBV5-1,TRBD1,-,TRBJ1-1,TGCGCCAGCAGCTTGGCGGGACAGAATCGAGCTTTCTTT,CASSLAGQNRAFF
TRBV7-2,TRBD1,-,TRBJ1-3,TGTGCCAGCAGCTGGGACAGCGGCTCTGGAAACACCATATATTTT,CASSWDSGSGNTIYF
TRBV5-1,TRBD2,-,TRBJ2-5,TGCGCCAGCAGCTCTAGCGGGGTGGCGACCCAGTACTTC,CASSSSGVATQYF
TRBV4-3,-,once,TRBJ2-1,TGCGCCAGCAGCCAAGAAGGGATCAATGAGCAGTTCTTC,CASSQEGINEQFF
TRBV6-6,TRBD1,-,TRBJ2-7,TGTGCCAGCAGTTACACGACAGGGGGGTACGAGCAGTACTTC,CASSYTTGGYEQYF
TRBV6-5,TRBD1,-,TRBJ2-4,TGTGCCAGCAGAGCCGCAGGGGGCCTCGCGGAGATTCAGTACTTC,CASRAAGGLAEIQYF
TRBV4-1,-,-,TRBJ2-2,TGCGCCAGCAGCGAGCAACCACACGGCCCCGCGAACACCGGGGAGCTGTTTTTT,CASSEQPHGPANTGELFF
TRBV7-9,TRBD1,-,TRBJ1-2,TGTGCCAGCAGTTCGACAGGGAAGTACTATGGCTACACCTTC,CASSSTGKYYGYTF
TRBV7-8,TRBD1,-,TRBJ1-5,TGTGCCAGCAGCGACCGCCCCTGGACAGGGAGACCGGAGCCCCAGCATTTT,CASSDRPWTGRPEPQHF
TRBV14,-,-,TRBJ1-6,TGTGCCAGCACCAAAACGAGCAGGGGATATAATTCACCCCTCCACTTT,CASTKTSRGYNSPLHF
TRBV7-9,-,-,TRBJ1-1,TGTGCCAGCAGCCCACCGGGACGCCGCGTTTGGAGCGCTGAAGCTTTCTTT,CASSPPGRRVWSAEAFF
TRBV30,TRBD2,-,TRBJ2-1,TGTGCCTGGAGTGTACTCGAGGCTAGCGGGGGGAAGGGTGAGCAGTTCTTC,CAWSVLEASGGKGEQFF
TRBV29-1,-,-,TRBJ1-2,TGCAGCGTTGAATTGTCGGGCTACACCTTC,CSVELSGYTF
TRBV5-6,-,-,TRBJ1-6,TGTGCCAGCAGCTTTGGGGACCTACCTAATTCACCCCTCCACTTT,CASSFGDLPNSPLHF
TRBV11-2,-,-,TRBJ2-3,TGTGCCAGCAGCTTACGCCGGGACCCAGCCACAGATACGCAGTATTTT,CASSLRRDPATDTQYF
TRBV6-6,-,-,TRBJ1-1,TGTGCCAGCAGTTACGATTTGGATGTTCGGGTTGAAGCTTTCTTT,CASSYDLDVRVEAFF
TRBV4-1,-,-,TRBJ2-1,TGCGCCAGCAGCCAAACTCGAGGGGACCGCATCCTCAATGAGCAGTTCTTC,CASSQTRGDRILNEQFF
TRBV7-2,-,-,TRBJ1-1,TGTGCCAGCAGCTTAGGGGCCCGGGGCGAAGCTTTCTTT,CASSLGARGEAFF
TRBV6-5,TRBD1,-,TRBJ2-7,TGTGCCAGCAGTATCCAGGGGGCATACGAGCAGTACTTC,CASSIQGAYEQYF
TRBV5-5,TRBD1,-,TRBJ1-2,TGTGCCAGCAGCATCCGGGACAGGGGATTGGAAGGCTACACCTTC,CASSIRDRGLEGYTF
TRBV19,TRBD1,few,TRBJ2-2,TGTGCCAGTAGTATAGGACAGGGGAACACCGGGGAGCTGTTTTTT,CASSIGQGNTGELFF
TRBV6-5,TRBD1,-,TRBJ1-6,TGTGCCAGCAGTTACCAAGCAGGGCCGCAGGGGGCCCTCCACTTT,CASSYQAGPQGALHF
TRBV7-9,TRBD1,-,TRBJ1-4,TGTGCCAGCAGCCGTCTAGAAGGACAGGGCTTTGAAAAACTGTTTTTT,CASSRLEGQGFEKLFF
TRBV20-1,-,-,TRBJ2-1,TGCAGTGCTAGAGCGGGGAGTCGTCAGTTCTTC,CSARAGSRQFF
TRBV27,TRBD1,-,TRBJ1-4,TGTGCCAGCAGTTTATCGGACAGGGTCTGGGAAAAACTGTTTTTT,CASSLSDRVWEKLFF
TRBV19,-,once,TRBJ2-2,TGTGCCAGTAGTATAGGAGGTGCAGGGGAAACCGGGGAGCTGTTTTTT,CASSIGGAGETGELFF
TRBV18,-,once,TRBJ2-5,TGTGCCAGCTCACCGAGCCAGCAAGAGACCCAGTACTTC,CASSPSQQETQYF
TRBV10-3,TRBD2,-,TRBJ2-5,TGTGCCATCAGCCGGACTAGCGGGGGGGCAGAGGGTGAGACCCAGTACTTC,CAISRTSGGAEGETQYF